This TCR beta chain was captured by sequencing in a study of tumor-infiltrating lymphocytes in primary liver carcinoma. The template, roughly 510 ng total RNA, yielded TCR beta cDNA made with a constant-region primer. Investigators got TCR beta libraries out of three nested multiplex PCR rounds, done with slightly modified ARM-PCR. Two initial PCR rounds of roughly 10 cycles each paired TRBV1-TRBV30 forward primers with a C-beta reverse primer. TCRdb fed the multiplex PCR reads into MiXCR, producing one record per CDR3 protein. The data contain nearly 45,000 distinct CDR3 sequences, approximately 73% of them singletons. Each 20-30 mg portion of unsorted bulk tissue served as the source for co-extraction of RNA and DNA. In germline, CDR1 is MNHNY, CDR2 SVGAGI (reference sequence). There are 15 residues in the CDR3. V shed 5 bases, J shed 12 bases, and the junction held 19 bases outside the gene matches.

The rearrangement links TRBV6-6 to TRBJ2-7; TRBD1 agrees at 7 bases. The specimen sequenced was liver tumor tissue from sampling region 2. Subset: tumor region T2, inferior pole. This TCR came from a man aged 35-49 years with primary liver carcinoma and hepatitis B virus infection. CDR3 sequence reads: CASSPRQGPFYGRYF. CDR3 DNA sequence: TGTGCCAGCAGTCCGCGACAGGGACCATTCTACGGGCGGTACTTC.